The rows below give T cell receptor beta chains drawn from one sample of a study of cytomegalovirus exposure and HLA in healthy donors. Assay: immunoSEQ multiplex PCR; the TCRdb copy retains only in-frame clones and omits some. This table holds 150,000 to 200,000 clones, over 60% found once. The sample consisted of PBMCs. All receptors come from a girl aged 10 to 17 in good health and CMV-seronegative. Each CDR3 is given with its conserved first and last residue. The D gene is left open where the match is weak. A clone size is listed for some rows: how often the clone was seen (once, few, many), or a class if it is expanded.

>TRBJ1-2|.|.|TRBV27
TGTGCCAGCAGTTTAGGCCAAGGGGACTATGGCTACACCTTC
CASSLGQGDYGYTF
>TRBJ1-1|.|.|TRBV7-3
TGTGCCAGCAGCCTACAGGGTCGAGGCACTGAAGCTTTCTTT
CASSLQGRGTEAFF
>TRBJ1-1|TRBD1|few|TRBV29-1
TGCAGCGTCCGGACAGGGCAGGCTGAAGCTTTCTTT
CSVRTGQAEAFF
>TRBJ1-2|TRBD1|.|TRBV7-3
TGTGCCAGCAGCCGCGAGGGGACAGGGGTTTTTGGCTACACCTTC
CASSREGTGVFGYTF
>TRBJ2-5|.|.|TRBV5-1
TGCGCCAGCAGCTGGGGGGAAGAGGGTGTCAAGACCCAGTACTTC
CASSWGEEGVKTQYF
>TRBJ1-4|.|.|TRBV7-6
TGTGCCAGCACCTCGAGAGGGAAATGTAATGAAAAACTGTTTTTT
CASTSRGKCNEKLFF
>TRBJ1-6|.|.|TRBV4-1
TGCGCCAGCTTGGGGACTCCGAACAGCTCCTATAATTCACCCCTCCACTTT
CASLGTPNSSYNSPLHF
>TRBJ1-1|TRBD1|.|TRBV5-4
TGTGCCAGCAGCTCAGGACAGGGGGCAAGGGTGAACACTGAAGCTTTCTTT
CASSSGQGARVNTEAFF
>TRBJ1-1|.|.|TRBV6-1
TGTGCCAGCAGTCCGATCGAGGTGAACACTGAAGCTTTCTTT
CASSPIEVNTEAFF
>TRBJ2-3|TRBD2|.|TRBV7-7
TGTGCTAGCAGCTTAGGAGCGGGGGAATCCACAGATACGCAGTATTTT
CASSLGAGESTDTQYF
>TRBJ2-2|TRBD2|.|TRBV9
TGTGCCAGCAGCAAGCGGGGCCGGAACACCGGGGAGCTGTTTTTT
CASSKRGRNTGELFF
>TRBJ1-5|TRBD1|few|TRBV12-5
TGTGCTAGTGGAGTGATGGATAATACAGGGGACCTTGCTAATCAGCCCCAGCATTTT
CASGVMDNTGDLANQPQHF
>TRBJ2-3|.|.|TRBV5-4
TGTGCCAGCAGCTTGGTCTCAGATACGCAGTATTTT
CASSLVSDTQYF
>TRBJ2-7|TRBD1|.|TRBV5-1
TGCGCCAGCAGCTTAACCCCGGCTCGGAGACAGGGATACGAGCAGTACTTC
CASSLTPARRQGYEQYF
>TRBJ1-6|TRBD1|.|TRBV5-1
TGCGCCAGCAGCTTGGGCCGACAGGGAGATTTTTCACCCCTCCACTTT
CASSLGRQGDFSPLHF
>TRBJ2-1|.|.|TRBV4-1
TGCGCCAGCAGCCAAGTCGGCTACAATGAGCAGTTCTTC
CASSQVGYNEQFF